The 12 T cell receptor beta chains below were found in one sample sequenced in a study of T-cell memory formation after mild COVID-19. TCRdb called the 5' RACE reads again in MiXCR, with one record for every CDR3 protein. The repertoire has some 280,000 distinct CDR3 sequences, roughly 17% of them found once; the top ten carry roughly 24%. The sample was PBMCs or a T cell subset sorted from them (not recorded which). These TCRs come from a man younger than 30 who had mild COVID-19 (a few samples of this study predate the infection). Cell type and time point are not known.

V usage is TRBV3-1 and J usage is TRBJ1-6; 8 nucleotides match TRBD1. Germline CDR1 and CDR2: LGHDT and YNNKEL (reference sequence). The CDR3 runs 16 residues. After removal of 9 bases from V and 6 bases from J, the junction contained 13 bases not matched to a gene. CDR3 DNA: TGTGCCAGTAGTATGTATCCCACAGGGGGTAATTCACCCCTCCACTTT. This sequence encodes CASSMYPTGGNSPLHF.

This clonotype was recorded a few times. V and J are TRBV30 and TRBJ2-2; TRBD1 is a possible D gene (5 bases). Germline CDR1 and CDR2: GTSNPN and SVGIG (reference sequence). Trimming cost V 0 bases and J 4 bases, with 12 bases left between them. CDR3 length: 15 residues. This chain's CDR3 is CAWSVQGAPTGELFF. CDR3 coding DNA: TGTGCCTGGAGTGTACAAGGGGCCCCCACCGGGGAGCTGTTTTTT.

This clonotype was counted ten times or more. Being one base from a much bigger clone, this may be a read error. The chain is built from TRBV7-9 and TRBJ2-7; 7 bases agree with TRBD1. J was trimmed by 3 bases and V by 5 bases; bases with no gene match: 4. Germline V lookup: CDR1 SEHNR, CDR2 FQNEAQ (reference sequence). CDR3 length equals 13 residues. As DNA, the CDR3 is TGTGCCAGCAGCCCGGGACAGAACTACGAGCAGTACTTC. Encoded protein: CASSPGQNYEQYF.

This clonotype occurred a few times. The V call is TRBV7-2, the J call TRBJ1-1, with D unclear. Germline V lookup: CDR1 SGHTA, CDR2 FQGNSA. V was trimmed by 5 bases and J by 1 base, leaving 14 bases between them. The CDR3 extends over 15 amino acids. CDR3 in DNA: TGTGCCAGCAGCGCCGGCGAGGCGGGGAACACTGAAGCTTTCTTT. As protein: CASSAGEAGNTEAFF.

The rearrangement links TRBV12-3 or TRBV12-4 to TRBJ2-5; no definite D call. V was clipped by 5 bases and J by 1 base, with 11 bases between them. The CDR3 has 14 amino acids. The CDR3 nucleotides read TGTGCCAGCAGTGTAATGGGTGTCCAAGAGACCCAGTACTTC. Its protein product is CASSVMGVQETQYF.

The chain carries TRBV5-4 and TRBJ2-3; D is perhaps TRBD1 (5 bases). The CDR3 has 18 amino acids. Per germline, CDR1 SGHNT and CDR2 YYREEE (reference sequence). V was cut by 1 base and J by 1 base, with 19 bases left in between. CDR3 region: CASSLFGRETTGTDTQYF. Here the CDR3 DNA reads TGTGCCAGCAGCTTGTTTGGCAGGGAAACTACGGGCACAGATACGCAGTATTTT.

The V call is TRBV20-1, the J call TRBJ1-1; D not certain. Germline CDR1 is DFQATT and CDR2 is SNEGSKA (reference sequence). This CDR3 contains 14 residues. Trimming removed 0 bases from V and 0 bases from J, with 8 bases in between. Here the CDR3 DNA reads TGCAGTGCTAGAGACCGCCCCATGAACACTGAAGCTTTCTTT. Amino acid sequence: CSARDRPMNTEAFF.

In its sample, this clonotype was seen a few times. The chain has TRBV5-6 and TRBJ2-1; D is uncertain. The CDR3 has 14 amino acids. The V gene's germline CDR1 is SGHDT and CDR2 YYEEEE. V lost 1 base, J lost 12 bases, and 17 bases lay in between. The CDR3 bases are TGTGCCAGCAGCTTGACAAACCTCAGGTCTGTGCAGTTCTTC. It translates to CASSLTNLRSVQFF. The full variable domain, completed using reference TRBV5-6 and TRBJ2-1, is DAGVTQSPTHLIKTRGQQVTLRCSPKSGHDTVSWYQQALGQGPQFIFQYYEEEERQRGNFPDRFSGHQFPNYSSELNVNALLLGDSALYLCASSLTNLRSVQFFGPGTRLTVL.

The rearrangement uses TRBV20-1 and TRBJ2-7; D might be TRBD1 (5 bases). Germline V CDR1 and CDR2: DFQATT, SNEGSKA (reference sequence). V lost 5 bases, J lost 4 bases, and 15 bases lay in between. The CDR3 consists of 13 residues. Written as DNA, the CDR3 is TGCAGTGCTCCTTCGGGCAGGGCGTACGAGCAGTACTTC. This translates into CSAPSGRAYEQYF.

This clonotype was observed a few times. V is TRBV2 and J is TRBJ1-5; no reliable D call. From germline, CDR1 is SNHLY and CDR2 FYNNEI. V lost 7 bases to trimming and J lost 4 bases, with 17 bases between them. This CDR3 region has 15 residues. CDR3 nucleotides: TGTGCCAGCACCCCCCAGCCCACGGGGAATCAGCCCCAGCATTTT. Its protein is CASTPQPTGNQPQHF.

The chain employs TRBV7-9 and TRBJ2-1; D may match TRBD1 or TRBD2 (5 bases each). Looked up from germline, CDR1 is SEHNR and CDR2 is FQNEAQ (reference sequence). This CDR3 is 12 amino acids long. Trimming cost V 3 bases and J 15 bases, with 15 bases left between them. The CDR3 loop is CASSLGTVEWFF. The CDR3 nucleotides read TGTGCCAGCAGCTTGGGGACGGTTGAGTGGTTCTTC.

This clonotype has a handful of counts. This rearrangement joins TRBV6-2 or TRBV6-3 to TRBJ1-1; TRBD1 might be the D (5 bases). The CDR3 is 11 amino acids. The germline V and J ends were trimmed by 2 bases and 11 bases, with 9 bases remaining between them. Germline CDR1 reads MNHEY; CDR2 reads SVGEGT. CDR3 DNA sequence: TGTGCCAGCAGTTACCAGGGACGGGCTTTCTTT. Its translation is CASSYQGRAFF.